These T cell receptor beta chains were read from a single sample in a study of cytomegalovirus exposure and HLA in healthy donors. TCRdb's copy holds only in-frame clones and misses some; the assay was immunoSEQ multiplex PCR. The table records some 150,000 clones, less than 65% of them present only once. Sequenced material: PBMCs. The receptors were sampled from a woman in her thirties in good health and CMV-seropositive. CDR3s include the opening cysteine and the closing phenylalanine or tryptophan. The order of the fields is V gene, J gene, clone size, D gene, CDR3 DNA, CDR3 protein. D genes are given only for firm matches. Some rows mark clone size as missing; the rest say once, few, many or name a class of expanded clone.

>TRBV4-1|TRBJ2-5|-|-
TGCGCCAGCAGCCAAGGTTCGGGTTTGGAGACCCAGTACTTC
CASSQGSGLETQYF
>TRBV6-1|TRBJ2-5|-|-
TGTGCCAGCAGTGATTTGAGTCTCCAAGAGACCCAGTACTTC
CASSDLSLQETQYF
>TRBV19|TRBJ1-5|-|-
TGTGCCAGTAGGATGGGCCAGCCGAAAAATCAGCCCCAGCATTTT
CASRMGQPKNQPQHF
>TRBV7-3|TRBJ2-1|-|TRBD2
TGTGCCAGCACCCCAGCGGGGGGGCGGAACAATGAGCAGTTCTTC
CASTPAGGRNNEQFF
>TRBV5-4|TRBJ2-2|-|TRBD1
TGTGCCAGCAAAATACAGGGGGCCACCGGGGAGCTGTTTTTT
CASKIQGATGELFF
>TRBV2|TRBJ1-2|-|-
TGTGCCACCCAGTCGGGGGATATTGCTTATGGCTACACCTTC
CATQSGDIAYGYTF
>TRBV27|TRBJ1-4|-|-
TGTGCCAGTCAGAGGACAGTTGCAACTAATGAAAAACTGTTTTTT
CASQRTVATNEKLFF
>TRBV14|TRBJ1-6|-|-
TGTGCCAGCAGCCAGTACAGGAGGGATTCACCCCTCCACTTT
CASSQYRRDSPLHF
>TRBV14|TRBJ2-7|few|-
TGTGCCAGCAGCCCTCCTACAGAATCCCCACTTTACAAGCAGTACTTC
CASSPPTESPLYKQYF
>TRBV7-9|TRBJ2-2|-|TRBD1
TGTGCCAGCACCGGAGTCGGGACAGTAAACACCGGGGAGCTGTTTTTT
CASTGVGTVNTGELFF
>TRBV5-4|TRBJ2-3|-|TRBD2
TGTGCCAGCAGCTCGCCCGTACTAGCGAATACGCAGTATTTT
CASSSPVLANTQYF
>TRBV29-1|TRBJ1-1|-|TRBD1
TGCAGCGGGAACAGGGGACCTGAAGCTTTCTTT
CSGNRGPEAFF
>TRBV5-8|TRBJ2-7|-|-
TGTGCCAGCAGCTTGTCCTTCAGGGGTGTTTACGAGCAGTACTTC
CASSLSFRGVYEQYF
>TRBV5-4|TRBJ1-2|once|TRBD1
TGTGCCAGCAGCTTGGGCTCCGGGACAGGGCAATATGGCTACACCTTC
CASSLGSGTGQYGYTF
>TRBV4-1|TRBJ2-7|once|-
TGCGCCAGCAGCCAAGATCCGGTTTCCTACGAGCAGTACTTC
CASSQDPVSYEQYF
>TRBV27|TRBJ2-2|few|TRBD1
TGTGCCAGCAGTTCCCTGACAGGGAGAAACACCGGGGAGCTGTTTTTT
CASSSLTGRNTGELFF
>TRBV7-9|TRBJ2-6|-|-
TGTGCCAGCAGCTCCACAACGGGTTTGCGCTCTGGGGCCAACGTCCTGACTTTC
CASSSTTGLRSGANVLTF
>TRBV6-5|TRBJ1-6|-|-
TGTGCCAGCAGTTACTCTGGCTCACCCCTCCACTTT
CASSYSGSPLHF
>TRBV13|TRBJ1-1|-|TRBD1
TGTGCCAGCACCATCAACAGGGGGCCGAACACTGAAGCTTTCTTT
CASTINRGPNTEAFF
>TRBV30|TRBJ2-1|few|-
TGTGCCTGGAGCAACAGCCCCTACAATGAGCAGTTCTTC
CAWSNSPYNEQFF
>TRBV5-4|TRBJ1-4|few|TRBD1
TGTGCCAGCAGCTTCCCCGGGACAGGGAATGAAAAACTGTTTTTT
CASSFPGTGNEKLFF
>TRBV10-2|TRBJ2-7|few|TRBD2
TGCGCCAGCACCCGAGGGACTAGCGGGAACTACGAGCAGTACTTC
CASTRGTSGNYEQYF
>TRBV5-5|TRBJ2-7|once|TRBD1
TGTGCCAGCAGCCTCTCCGGGACAGAGTCCTACGAGCAGTACTTC
CASSLSGTESYEQYF
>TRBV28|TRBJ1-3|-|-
TGTGCCAGCAGTTTATTGGACACGGACTCTGGAAACACCATATATTTT
CASSLLDTDSGNTIYF
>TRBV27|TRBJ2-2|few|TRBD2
TGTGCCAGCAGTTTACGGCGGGAGGGCCCCGGGGAGCTGTTTTTT
CASSLRREGPGELFF
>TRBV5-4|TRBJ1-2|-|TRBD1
TGTGCCAGCAGACCCGTGACAGGGGGCTATGGCTACACCTTC
CASRPVTGGYGYTF
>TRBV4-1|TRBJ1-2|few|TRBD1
TGCGCCAGCAGCCATGTGGGACAGCTTTATGGCTACACCTTC
CASSHVGQLYGYTF
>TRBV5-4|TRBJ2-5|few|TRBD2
TGTGCCAGCAGCTTGGAGTTAGCGGGGGGTAAAGAGACCCAGTACTTC
CASSLELAGGKETQYF
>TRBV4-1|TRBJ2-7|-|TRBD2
TGCGCCAGCAGCCAAGACTTACTCCGGGACTATGTCAACGAGCAGTACTTC
CASSQDLLRDYVNEQYF
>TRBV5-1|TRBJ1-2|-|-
TGCGCCAGCAGCTCCGCGGGGGCGAGGGGCTACACCTTC
CASSSAGARGYTF
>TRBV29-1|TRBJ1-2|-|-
TGCACCCTGGGGCCGACCCTCTATGGCTACACCTTC
CTLGPTLYGYTF
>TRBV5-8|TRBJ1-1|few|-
TGTGCCCGCGCAAGGAACACTGAAGCTTTCTTT
CARARNTEAFF
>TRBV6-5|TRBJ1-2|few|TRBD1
TGTGCCAGCAGTTACTCAGGGGACAGGATCGACTATGGCTACACCTTC
CASSYSGDRIDYGYTF
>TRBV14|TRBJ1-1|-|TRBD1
TGTGCCAGCAGCCAAGATGGACAGGGGTGGACTGAAGCTTTCTTT
CASSQDGQGWTEAFF
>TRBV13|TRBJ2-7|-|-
TGTGCCAGCAGCTTAGGCACAGGGACCTACGAGCAGTACTTC
CASSLGTGTYEQYF
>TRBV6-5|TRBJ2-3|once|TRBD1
TGTGCCAGCAGCAAACAGGGGCGAAGCACAGATACGCAGTATTTT
CASSKQGRSTDTQYF
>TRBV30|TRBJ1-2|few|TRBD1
TGTGCCTGGAGTGACCCCCACGGGGACAGCTATGGCTACACCTTC
CAWSDPHGDSYGYTF
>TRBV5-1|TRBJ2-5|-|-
TGCGCCAGCAGCTTGCCAGGGGAAGAGACCCAGTACTTC
CASSLPGEETQYF
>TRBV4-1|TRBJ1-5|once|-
TGCGCCAGCAGCCAAGCTTTTCCGAGCAGCAATCAGCCCCAGCATTTT
CASSQAFPSSNQPQHF
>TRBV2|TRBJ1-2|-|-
TGTGCCAGCAGGACTACTTCTACGGGAGGCTACACCTTC
CASRTTSTGGYTF
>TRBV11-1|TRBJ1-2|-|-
TGTGCCAGCAGCCGAGAACAGGGTCGGTATGGCTACACCTTC
CASSREQGRYGYTF
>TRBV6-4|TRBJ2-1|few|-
TGTGCCAGCACACAGTCCCCTGAGCAGTTCTTC
CASTQSPEQFF
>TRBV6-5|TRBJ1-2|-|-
TGTGCCAGCAGTTACTCGATACAGCCCACCGAGGGCTACACCTTC
CASSYSIQPTEGYTF
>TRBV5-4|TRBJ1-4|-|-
TGTGCCAGCAGCAGCGGACAGAGTAATGAAAAACTGTTTTTT
CASSSGQSNEKLFF
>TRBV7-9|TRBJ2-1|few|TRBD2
TGTGCCAGCATCCGGGGACTAGCGGGAGGTTACAATGAGCAGTTCTTC
CASIRGLAGGYNEQFF
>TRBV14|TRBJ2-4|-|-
TGTGCCAGCAGCCAGTGGGGCGCGGCGAACATTCAGTACTTC
CASSQWGAANIQYF
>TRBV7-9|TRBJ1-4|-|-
TGTGCCAGCAGCTTAGCACAGGGTAAACTGTTTTTT
CASSLAQGKLFF
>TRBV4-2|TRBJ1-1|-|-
TGTGCCAGCAGCCAAGTTATGAACACTGAAGCTTTCTTT
CASSQVMNTEAFF
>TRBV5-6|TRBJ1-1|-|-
TGTGCCAGCAGACTTTATAGGAGGACTGAAGCTTTCTTT
CASRLYRRTEAFF
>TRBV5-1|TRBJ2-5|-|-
TGCGCCAGCAGTCGGACAGGGGGACTAGCGGTCTTCCAAGAGACCCAGTACTTC
CASSRTGGLAVFQETQYF
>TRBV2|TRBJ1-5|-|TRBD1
TGTGCCAGCAGACTGTTTGGGACAGCTAATCAGCCCCAGCATTTT
CASRLFGTANQPQHF
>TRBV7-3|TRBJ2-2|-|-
TGTGCCAGCAGCTTAACCGGAGGCACCGGGGAGCTGTTTTTT
CASSLTGGTGELFF
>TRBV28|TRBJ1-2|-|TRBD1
TGTGCCAGCAGTGACAGGGGAGGCTACACCTTC
CASSDRGGYTF
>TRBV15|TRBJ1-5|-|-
TGTGCCACCAGCAGAGAAACACAGGGCACGGGTCAGCCCCAGCATTTT
CATSRETQGTGQPQHF